The sample holds one count of the clone carrying this TCR beta chain. RNA transcripts yielded amplified TCR beta CDR3 regions. Primed by the HTBI set, a first-round RT-PCR was run on the TCR CDR3. TCRdb fed the multiplex PCR reads into MiXCR, producing one record per CDR3 protein. The sample has about 49,000 distinct CDR3 sequences, about 54% seen once. From germline, CDR1 is SQVTM and CDR2 ANQGSEA. V shed 6 bases, J shed 1 base, and the junction held 14 bases outside the gene matches. The CDR3 is 17 amino acids. The sample is drawn from a study of T cells in Graves' hyperthyroidism and ophthalmopathy. Diagnoses were established using clinical symptoms, serum thyroxine and TRAb, thyroid ultrasound and orbital computed tomography.

Sequences were obtained from peripheral blood or thyroid tissue (not recorded which). This chain links TRBV29-1 with TRBJ2-5; 10 nucleotides align to TRBD2. The sequence was collected from a man younger than 35 with Graves' hyperthyroidism. CDR3 in DNA: TGCAGCGTACCAAAGCGGGGGGGACTAGCGACCCAAGAGACCCAGTACTTC. Translating gives CSVPKRGGLATQETQYF.